This T cell receptor (beta chain) came from a study of cytotoxic CD8 clonotypes in ibrutinib-treated CLL. Notes on the study in general: While tracking circulating CD8+ T-cell counts, baseline clonality exceeded that of age-matched healthy donors. Clonality increased at ibrutinib response and stayed stable in sustained remission. At progression, however, it fell back toward baseline.

The CDR3 comprises 15 residues, both ends counted. TCR beta libraries used roughly 1.8 micrograms of DNA from cryopreserved PBMCs. TCRdb keeps only in-frame clones here, not all; method: immunoSEQ multiplex PCR. The sample has roughly 70,000 clones; over 75% are singletons. Turning to this clone: No antigen is known for it. The DNA is left out, because the CDR3 cannot be placed on it with certainty; the CDR3 is given as TCRdb lists it.

This chain uses TRBV21-1 with TRBJ2-1; TRBD2 reflects the table's D call only, with no check against the DNA. TRBV21-1 is termed a pseudogene. The sequencing here drew on PBMCs, taken after 12 months of ibrutinib treatment. The sequence derives from a human donor with chronic lymphocytic leukemia. The chain's CDR3 is CASSKFASGNDEQFF.